Described below is a single T cell receptor (beta chain) sequence and its context. The antigen is not known. Reverse transcribing all isolated RNA meant expressed TCRB transcripts were sequenced. Generated by immunoSEQ multiplex PCR, the TCRdb table keeps only in-frame clones and is missing some. The table records around 300,000 clones, around 16% of them present only once. Sorting with CD45RO/CCR7/CD25/CD127/CD95/CD27 yielded naive, central memory, regulatory and stem-like memory CD4+ cells. With V trimmed by 7 bases and J by 6 bases, 5 bases remained unmatched. This CDR3 is built from 14 residues. Germline V CDR1 and CDR2: MNHEY, SVGAGI. This entry comes from a study of beta chain features in type 1 diabetes. Across the whole study: Examination of sorted cells across all samples involved around 99 million cells. Whole-study findings and limits: Patients' naive, central memory and Treg TCRB repertoires seemed closer to one another than those of healthy donors. Shorter TCRB CDR3s, moderately but significantly so, were found in Type 1 diabetes patients in all four CD4+ subsets. Overrepresentation of cells with high TCR expression could result from cDNA sequencing.

The chain employs TRBV6-5 and TRBJ2-1; TRBD1 aligns across 11 bases. Material: naive CD4+ T cells from blood. This TCR derives from a young man with type 1 diabetes. The CDR3 sequence is CASTRDRGVNEQFF. The CDR3 nucleotides are TGTGCCAGCACCCGGGACAGGGGGGTCAATGAGCAGTTCTTC.